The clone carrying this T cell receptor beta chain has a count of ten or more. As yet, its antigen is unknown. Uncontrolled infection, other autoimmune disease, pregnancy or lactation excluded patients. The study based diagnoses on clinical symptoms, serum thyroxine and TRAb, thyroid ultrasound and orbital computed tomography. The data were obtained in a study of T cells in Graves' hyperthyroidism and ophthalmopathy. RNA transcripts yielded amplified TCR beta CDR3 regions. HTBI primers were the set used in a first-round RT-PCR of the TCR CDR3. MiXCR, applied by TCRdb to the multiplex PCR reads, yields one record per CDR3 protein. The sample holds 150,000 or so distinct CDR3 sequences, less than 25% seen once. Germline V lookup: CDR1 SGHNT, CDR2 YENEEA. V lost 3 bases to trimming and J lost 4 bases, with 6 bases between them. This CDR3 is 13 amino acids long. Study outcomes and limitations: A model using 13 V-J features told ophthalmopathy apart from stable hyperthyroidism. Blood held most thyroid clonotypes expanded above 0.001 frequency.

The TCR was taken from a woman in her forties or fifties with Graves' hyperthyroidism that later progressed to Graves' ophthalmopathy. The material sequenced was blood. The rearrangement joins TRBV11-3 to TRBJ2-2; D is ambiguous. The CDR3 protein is CASSFRTTGELFF. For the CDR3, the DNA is TGTGCCAGCAGCTTCCGAACCACCGGGGAGCTGTTTTTT.